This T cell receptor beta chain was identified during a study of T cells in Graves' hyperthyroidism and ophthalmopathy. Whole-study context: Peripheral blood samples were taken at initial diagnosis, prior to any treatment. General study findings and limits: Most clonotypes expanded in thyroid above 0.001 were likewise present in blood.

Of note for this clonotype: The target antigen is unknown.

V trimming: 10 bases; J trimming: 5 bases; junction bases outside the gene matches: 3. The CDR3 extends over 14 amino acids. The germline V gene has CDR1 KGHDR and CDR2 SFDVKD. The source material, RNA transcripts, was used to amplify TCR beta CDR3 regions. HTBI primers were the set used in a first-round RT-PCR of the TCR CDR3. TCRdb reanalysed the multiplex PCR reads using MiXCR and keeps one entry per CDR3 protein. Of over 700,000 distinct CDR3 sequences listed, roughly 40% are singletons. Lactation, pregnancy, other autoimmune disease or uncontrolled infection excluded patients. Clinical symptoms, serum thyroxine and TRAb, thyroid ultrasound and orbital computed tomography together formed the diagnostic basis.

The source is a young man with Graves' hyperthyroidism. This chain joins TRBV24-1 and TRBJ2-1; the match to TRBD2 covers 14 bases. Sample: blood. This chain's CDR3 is CATATSGRDNEQFF. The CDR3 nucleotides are TGTGCCACAGCGACTAGCGGGAGGGACAATGAGCAGTTCTTC.